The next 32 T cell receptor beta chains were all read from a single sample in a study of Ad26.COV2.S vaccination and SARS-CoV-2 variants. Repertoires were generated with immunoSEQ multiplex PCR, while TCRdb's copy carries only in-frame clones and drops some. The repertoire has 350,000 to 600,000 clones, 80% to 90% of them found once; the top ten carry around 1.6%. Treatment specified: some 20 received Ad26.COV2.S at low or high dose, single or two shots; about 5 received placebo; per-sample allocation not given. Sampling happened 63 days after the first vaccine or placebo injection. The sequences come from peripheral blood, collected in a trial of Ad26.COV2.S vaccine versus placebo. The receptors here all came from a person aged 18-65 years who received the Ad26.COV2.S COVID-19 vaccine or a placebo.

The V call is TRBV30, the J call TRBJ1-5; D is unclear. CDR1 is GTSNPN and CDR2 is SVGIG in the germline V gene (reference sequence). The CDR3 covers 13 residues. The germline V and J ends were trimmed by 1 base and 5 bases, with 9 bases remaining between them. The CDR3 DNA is TGTGCCTGGAGTGGAAGTCGGGATCAGCCCCAGCATTTT. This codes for CAWSGSRDQPQHF.

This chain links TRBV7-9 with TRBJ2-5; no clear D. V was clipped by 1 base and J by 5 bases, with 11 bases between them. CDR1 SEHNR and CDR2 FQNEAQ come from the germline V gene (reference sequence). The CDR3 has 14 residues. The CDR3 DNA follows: TGTGCCAGCAGCTTAGTTGACCGATGGGAGACCCAGTACTTC. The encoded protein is CASSLVDRWETQYF.

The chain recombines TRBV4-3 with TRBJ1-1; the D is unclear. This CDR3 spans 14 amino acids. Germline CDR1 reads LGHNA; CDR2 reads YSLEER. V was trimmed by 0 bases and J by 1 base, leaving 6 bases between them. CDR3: CASSQDLRNTEAFF. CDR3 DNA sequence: TGCGCCAGCAGCCAAGATTTGCGGAACACTGAAGCTTTCTTT.

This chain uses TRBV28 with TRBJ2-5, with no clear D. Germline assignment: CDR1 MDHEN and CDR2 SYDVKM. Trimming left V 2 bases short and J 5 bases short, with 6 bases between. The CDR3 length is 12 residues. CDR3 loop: CASSLGPETQYF. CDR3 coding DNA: TGTGCCAGCAGTTTAGGTCCGGAGACCCAGTACTTC.

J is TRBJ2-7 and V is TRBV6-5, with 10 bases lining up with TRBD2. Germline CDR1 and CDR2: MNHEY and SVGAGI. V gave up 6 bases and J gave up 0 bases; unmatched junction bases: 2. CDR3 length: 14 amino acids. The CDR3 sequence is CASSASGSSYEQYF. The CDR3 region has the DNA TGTGCCAGCAGCGCTAGCGGGAGCTCCTACGAGCAGTACTTC.

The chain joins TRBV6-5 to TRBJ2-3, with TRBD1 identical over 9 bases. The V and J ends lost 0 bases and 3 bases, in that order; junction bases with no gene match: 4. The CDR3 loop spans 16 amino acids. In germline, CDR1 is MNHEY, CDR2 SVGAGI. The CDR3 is CASSYSGGQGTDTQYF. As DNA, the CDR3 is TGTGCCAGCAGTTACTCGGGAGGACAGGGGACAGATACGCAGTATTTT.

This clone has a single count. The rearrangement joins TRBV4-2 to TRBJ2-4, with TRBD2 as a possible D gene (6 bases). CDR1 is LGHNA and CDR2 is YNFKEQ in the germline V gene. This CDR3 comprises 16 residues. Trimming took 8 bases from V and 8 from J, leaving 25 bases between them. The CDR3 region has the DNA TGTGCCAGCGGGCGATATCTACGGGGGTCTTATGACATTCAGTACTTC. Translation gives CASGRYLRGSYDIQYF.

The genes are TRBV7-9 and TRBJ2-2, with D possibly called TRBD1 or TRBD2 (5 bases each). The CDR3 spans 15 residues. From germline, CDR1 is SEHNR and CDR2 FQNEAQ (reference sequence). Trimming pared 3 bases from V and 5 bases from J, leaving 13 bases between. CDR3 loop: CASSFARGGTGELFF. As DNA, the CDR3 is TGTGCCAGCAGCTTTGCGAGGGGTGGGACCGGGGAGCTGTTTTTT.

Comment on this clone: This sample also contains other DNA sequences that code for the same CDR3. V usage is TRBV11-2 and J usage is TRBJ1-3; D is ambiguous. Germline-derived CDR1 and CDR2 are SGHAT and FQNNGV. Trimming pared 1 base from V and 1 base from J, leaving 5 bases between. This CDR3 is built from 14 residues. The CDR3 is CASSLGGSGNTIYF. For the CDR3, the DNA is TGTGCCAGCAGCTTAGGGGGTTCTGGAAACACCATATATTTT.

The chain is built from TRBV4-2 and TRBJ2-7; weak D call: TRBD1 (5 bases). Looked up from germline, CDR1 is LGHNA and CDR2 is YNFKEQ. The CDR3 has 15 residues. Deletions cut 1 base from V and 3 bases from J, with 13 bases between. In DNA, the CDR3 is TGTGCCAGCAGCCAAGCCCGACAGAAAGACTACGAGCAGTACTTC. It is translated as CASSQARQKDYEQYF.

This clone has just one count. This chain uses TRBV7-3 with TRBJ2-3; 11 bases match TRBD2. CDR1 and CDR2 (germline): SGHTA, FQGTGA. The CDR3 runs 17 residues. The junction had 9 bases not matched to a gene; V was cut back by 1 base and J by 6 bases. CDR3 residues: CASSLMGLAAGGDTQYF. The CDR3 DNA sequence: TGTGCCAGCAGCTTAATGGGACTAGCGGCAGGAGGGGATACGCAGTATTTT.

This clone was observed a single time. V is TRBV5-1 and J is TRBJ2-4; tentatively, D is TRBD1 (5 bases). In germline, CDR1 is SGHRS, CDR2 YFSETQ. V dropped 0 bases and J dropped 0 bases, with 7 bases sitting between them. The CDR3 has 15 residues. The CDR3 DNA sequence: TGCGCCAGCAGCTTGGGGACAATAGCCAAAAACATTCAGTACTTC. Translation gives CASSLGTIAKNIQYF. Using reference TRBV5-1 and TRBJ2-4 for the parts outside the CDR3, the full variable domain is KAGVTQTPRYLIKTRGQQVTLSCSPISGHRSVSWYQQTPGQGLQFLFEYFSETQRNKGNFPGRFSGRQFSNSRSEMNVSTLELGDSALYLCASSLGTIAKNIQYFGAGTRLSVL.

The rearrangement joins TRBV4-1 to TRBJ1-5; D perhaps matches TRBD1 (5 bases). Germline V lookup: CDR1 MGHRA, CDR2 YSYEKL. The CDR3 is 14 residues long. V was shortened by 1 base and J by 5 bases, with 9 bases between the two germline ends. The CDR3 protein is CASSQGWGDQPQHF. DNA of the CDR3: TGCGCCAGCAGCCAAGGGTGGGGGGATCAGCCCCAGCATTTT.

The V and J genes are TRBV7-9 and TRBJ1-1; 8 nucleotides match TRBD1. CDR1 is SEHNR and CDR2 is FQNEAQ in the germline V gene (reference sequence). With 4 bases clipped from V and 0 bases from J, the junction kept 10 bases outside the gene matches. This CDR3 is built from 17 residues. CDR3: CASSSGQGPTMNTEAFF. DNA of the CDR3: TGTGCCAGCAGCTCCGGACAGGGCCCTACAATGAACACTGAAGCTTTCTTT. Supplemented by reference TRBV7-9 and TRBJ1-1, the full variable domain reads DTGVSQNPRHKITKRGQNVTFRCDPISEHNRLYWYRQTLGQGPEFLTYFQNEAQLEKSRLLSDRFSAERPKGSFSTLEIQRTEQGDSAMYLCASSSGQGPTMNTEAFFGQGTRLTVV.

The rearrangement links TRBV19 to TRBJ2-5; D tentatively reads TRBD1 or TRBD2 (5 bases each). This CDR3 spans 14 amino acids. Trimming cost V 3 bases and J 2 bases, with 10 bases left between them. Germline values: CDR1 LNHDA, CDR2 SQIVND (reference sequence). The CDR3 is CASSIWGKQETQYF. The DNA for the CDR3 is TGTGCCAGTAGTATTTGGGGGAAACAAGAGACCCAGTACTTC.

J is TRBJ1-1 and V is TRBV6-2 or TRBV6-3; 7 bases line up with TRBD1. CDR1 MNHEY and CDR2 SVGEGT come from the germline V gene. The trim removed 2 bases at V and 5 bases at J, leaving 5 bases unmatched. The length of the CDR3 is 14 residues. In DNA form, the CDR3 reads TGTGCCAGCAGTTACCGGACAGGTAGTACTGAAGCTTTCTTT. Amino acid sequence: CASSYRTGSTEAFF.

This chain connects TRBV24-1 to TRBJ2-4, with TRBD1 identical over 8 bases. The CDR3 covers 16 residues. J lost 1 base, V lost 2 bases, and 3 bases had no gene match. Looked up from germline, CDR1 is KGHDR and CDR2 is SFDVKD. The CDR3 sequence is CATSDSRQGAKNIQYF. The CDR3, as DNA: TGTGCCACCAGTGATTCGAGACAGGGGGCCAAAAACATTCAGTACTTC.

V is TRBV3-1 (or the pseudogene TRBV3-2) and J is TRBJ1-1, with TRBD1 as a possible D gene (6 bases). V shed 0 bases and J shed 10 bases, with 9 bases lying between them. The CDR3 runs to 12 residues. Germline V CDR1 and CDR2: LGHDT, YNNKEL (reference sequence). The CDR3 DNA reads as TGTGCCAGCAGCCAAGACGTACAGGGAGCTTTCTTT. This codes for CASSQDVQGAFF.

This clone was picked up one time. As DNA, the CDR3 is TGTGCCAGCAGCTCCCAGACAGCCCCTAATCAGCCCCAGCATTTT. Encoded protein: CASSSQTAPNQPQHF. This chain joins TRBV7-6 and TRBJ1-5; D is possibly TRBD1 (5 bases). The V and J ends lost 4 bases and 4 bases respectively, with 14 bases between them. Per the germline V gene, CDR1 is SGHVS and CDR2 is FNYEAQ. The CDR3 totals 15 residues.

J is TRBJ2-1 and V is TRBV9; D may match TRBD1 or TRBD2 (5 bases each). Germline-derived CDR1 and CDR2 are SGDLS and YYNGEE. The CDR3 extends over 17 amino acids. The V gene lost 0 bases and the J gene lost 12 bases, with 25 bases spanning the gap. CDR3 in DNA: TGTGCCAGCAGCGTAGCTGACGGGACGAAATTCCTAAGGGGGCAGTTCTTC. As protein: CASSVADGTKFLRGQFF.

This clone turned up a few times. The CDR3 nucleotides are TGCAGCGTCCGCATGTGGGGGGCCGGGGACACTGAAGCTTTCTTT. It translates to CSVRMWGAGDTEAFF. This chain joins TRBV29-1 and TRBJ1-1; possibly TRBD1 for D (6 bases). CDR3 length equals 15 residues. V lost 6 bases and J 3 bases, leaving 20 bases between the germline ends. The germline V gene has CDR1 SQVTM and CDR2 ANQGSEA.

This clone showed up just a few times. The CDR3 protein is CASSQGHGVSYEQYF. The CDR3 bases are TGCGCCAGCAGCCAAGGGCACGGGGTGAGCTACGAGCAGTACTTC. This chain joins TRBV4-3 and TRBJ2-7; possibly TRBD2 for D (5 bases). The ends were cut back, 1 base at V and 3 bases at J, with 13 bases in the middle. This CDR3 region has 15 residues. Per germline, CDR1 LGHNA and CDR2 YSLEER.

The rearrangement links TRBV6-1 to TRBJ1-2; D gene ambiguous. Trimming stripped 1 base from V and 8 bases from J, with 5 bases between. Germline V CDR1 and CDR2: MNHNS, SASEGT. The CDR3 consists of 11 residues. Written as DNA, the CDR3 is TGTGCCAGCAGTGAAGGGGGAGGCTACACCTTC. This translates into CASSEGGGYTF.

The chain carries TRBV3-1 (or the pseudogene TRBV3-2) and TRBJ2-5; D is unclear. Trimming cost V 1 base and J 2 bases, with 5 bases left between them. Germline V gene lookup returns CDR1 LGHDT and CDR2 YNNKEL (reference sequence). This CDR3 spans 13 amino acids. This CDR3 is CASSQVAQETQYF. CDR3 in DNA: TGTGCCAGCAGCCAAGTGGCGCAAGAGACCCAGTACTTC.

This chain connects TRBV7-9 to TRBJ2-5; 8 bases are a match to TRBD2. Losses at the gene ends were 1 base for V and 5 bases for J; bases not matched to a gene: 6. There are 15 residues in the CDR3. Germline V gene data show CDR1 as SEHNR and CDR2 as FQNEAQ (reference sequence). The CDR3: CASSLVTSGRETQYF. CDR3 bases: TGTGCCAGCAGCTTAGTCACTAGCGGTCGGGAGACCCAGTACTTC.

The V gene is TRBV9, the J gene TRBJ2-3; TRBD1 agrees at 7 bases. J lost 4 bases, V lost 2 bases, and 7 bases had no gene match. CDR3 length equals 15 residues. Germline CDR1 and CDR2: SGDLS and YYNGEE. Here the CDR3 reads CASSVRQGASDTQYF. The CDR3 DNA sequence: TGTGCCAGCAGCGTGAGACAGGGTGCGTCAGATACGCAGTATTTT.

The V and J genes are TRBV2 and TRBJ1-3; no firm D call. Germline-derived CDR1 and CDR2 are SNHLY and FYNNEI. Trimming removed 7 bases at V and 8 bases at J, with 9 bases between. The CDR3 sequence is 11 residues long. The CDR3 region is CASIRQDTIYF. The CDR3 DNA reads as TGTGCCAGCATCCGGCAGGACACCATATATTTT. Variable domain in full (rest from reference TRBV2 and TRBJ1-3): EPEVTQTPSHQVTQMGQEVILRCVPISNHLYFYWYRQILGQKVEFLVSFYNNEISEKSEIFDDQFSVERPDGSNFTLKIRSTKLEDSAMYFCASIRQDTIYFGEGSWLTVV.

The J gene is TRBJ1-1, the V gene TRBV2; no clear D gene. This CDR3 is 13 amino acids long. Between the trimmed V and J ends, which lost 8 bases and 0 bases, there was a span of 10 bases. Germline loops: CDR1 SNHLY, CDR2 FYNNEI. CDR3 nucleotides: TGTGCCAGCCTTTCCGAGATGAACACTGAAGCTTTCTTT. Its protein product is CASLSEMNTEAFF.

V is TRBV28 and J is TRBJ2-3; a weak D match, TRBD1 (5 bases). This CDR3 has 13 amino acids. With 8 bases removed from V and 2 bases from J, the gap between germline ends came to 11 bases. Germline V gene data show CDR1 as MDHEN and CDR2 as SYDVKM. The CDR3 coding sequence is TGTGCCAGCCGTACAGGACACACAGATACGCAGTATTTT. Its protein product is CASRTGHTDTQYF. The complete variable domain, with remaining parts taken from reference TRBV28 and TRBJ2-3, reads DVKVTQSSRYLVKRTGEKVFLECVQDMDHENMFWYRQDPGLGLRLIYFSYDVKMKEKGDIPEGYSVSREKKERFSLILESASTNQTSMYLCASRTGHTDTQYFGPGTRLTVL.

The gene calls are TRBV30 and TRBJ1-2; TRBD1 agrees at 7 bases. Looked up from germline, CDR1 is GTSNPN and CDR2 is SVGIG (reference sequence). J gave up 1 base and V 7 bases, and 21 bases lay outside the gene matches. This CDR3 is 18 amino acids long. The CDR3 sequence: CASGLDPPQGGSNYGYTF. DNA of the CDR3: TGTGCCTCGGGCCTGGACCCTCCCCAGGGGGGCAGTAACTATGGCTACACCTTC.

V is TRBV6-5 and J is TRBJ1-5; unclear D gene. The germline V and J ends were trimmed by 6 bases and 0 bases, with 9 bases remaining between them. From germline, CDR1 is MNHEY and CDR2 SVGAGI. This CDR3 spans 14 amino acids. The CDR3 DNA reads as TGTGCCAGCAGCCCCGGCCATAGCAATCAGCCCCAGCATTTT. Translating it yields CASSPGHSNQPQHF.

The CDR3 reads CASSYIGANTGELFF. The CDR3 region has the DNA TGTGCCAGCAGTTACATTGGAGCAAACACCGGGGAGCTGTTTTTT. The V gene is TRBV6-2 or TRBV6-3, the J gene TRBJ2-2; no clear D gene. This CDR3 spans 15 amino acids. Germline lookup yields CDR1 MNHEY and CDR2 SVGEGT. V was trimmed by 2 bases and J by 2 bases, leaving 9 bases between them.